This T cell receptor (beta chain) was documented in a study of siplizumab effects on memory and regulatory T cells. General study points: Apparently more diverse than memory cells, naive T cells also seemed major alloresponse contributors.

This CDR3 is built from 12 residues. V lost 5 bases, J lost 7 bases, and 9 bases lay in between. Per germline, CDR1 MNHNY and CDR2 SVGAGI (reference sequence). A remark on this clone: As yet, its antigen is unknown.

In the mixed lymphocyte reaction, cells were cocultured for 5 to 6 days at 37°C. The reaction combined CFSE-labelled responder PBMCs and Violet Dye-labelled stimulator PBMCs at a 1:1 ratio. In each sample, some 9.6 x 10^4 TCR templates were assayed. Using immunoSEQ multiplex PCR, the repertoire was profiled, and TCRdb retains in-frame clones only, with some absent. In the table there are over 12,000 clones, around 49% of which are singletons. Sequencing was carried out using CFSE-low (dividing) CD4+ T cells sorted from an allogeneic mixed lymphocyte reaction. The sequence came from a human donor in good health; the cells came from an allogeneic mixed lymphocyte reaction. The chain couples TRBV6-6 to TRBJ2-1, with a weak D call TRBD1 (6 bases). CDR3 coding DNA: TGTGCCAGCAGTAGGGGGTATAATGAGCAGTTCTTC. Translated: CASSRGYNEQFF.